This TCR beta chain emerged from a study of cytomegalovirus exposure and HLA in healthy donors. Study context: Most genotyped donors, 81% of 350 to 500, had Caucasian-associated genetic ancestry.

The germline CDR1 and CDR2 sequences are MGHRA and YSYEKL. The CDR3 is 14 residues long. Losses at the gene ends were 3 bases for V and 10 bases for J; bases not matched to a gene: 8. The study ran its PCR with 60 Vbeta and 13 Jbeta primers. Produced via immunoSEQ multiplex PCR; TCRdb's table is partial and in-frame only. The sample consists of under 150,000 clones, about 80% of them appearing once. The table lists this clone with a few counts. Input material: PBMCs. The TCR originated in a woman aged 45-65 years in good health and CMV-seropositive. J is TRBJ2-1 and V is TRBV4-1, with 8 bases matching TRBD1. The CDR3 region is CASSHRDRQREQFF. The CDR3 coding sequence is TGCGCCAGCAGCCACAGGGACAGGCAACGCGAGCAGTTCTTC.